This entry features one T cell receptor beta chain sequence. Antigen unknown. The trim removed 4 bases at V and 2 bases at J, leaving 5 bases unmatched. Germline CDR1 SGHRS, CDR2 YFSETQ. This CDR3 spans 14 amino acids. TCRdb independently ran MiXCR on the reads; one entry per CDR3 protein. The sample lists around 570,000 distinct CDR3 sequences, 40% occurring once. This sample was included in a study of T cell repertoires in cytomegalovirus infection. Study overall: Well-studied HLA-B-restricted epitopes and recently identified HLA-C-restricted epitopes of CMV were both used in the study.

This rearrangement joins TRBV5-1 to TRBJ2-5, with 7 bases matching TRBD1. The TCR comes from a human donor in good health (CMV status not recorded). Some clones in this sample may be carry-over from other donors' samples. Specimen: cultured PBMCs, collected from culture after CMV antigen stimulation. The CDR3 nucleotides read TGCGCCAGCAGCCGCGGACAGGAACAAGAGACCCAGTACTTC. It yields the protein CASSRGQEQETQYF.